What follows is one T cell receptor (beta chain) and its context. What it recognizes is unknown. A read error may explain this, as a much larger clone is one base away. This entry comes from a study of tumor and adjacent non-tumor tissue in lung cancer. Study-level results: TCR diversity was significantly greater in tumor than normal lung tissue.

The template was RNA from unsorted bulk tissue. TCRbeta libraries were built with three rounds of nested PCR, modified from ARM-PCR. TCRdb called the multiplex PCR reads again in MiXCR, with one record for every CDR3 protein. Of 200,000 or so distinct CDR3 sequences in the sample, approximately 74% were seen once. The sequenced sample consisted of lung tumor tissue. This TCR derives from a man between 60 and 75 years old with non-small cell lung cancer.

The CDR3 here is CTSSALISQGRTLTHKETQYF. The CDR3 nucleotides are TGTACCAGCAGTGCTCTCATCTCACAGGGGAGAACTTTGACCCACAAAGAGACCCAGTACTTC. The rearrangement joins TRBV12-3 or TRBV12-4 to TRBJ2-5, with 7 bases aligning to TRBD1. The CDR3 runs 21 residues.